These T cell receptor beta chains were read from a single sample in a study of early stage breast cancer tumors. TCRdb's copy holds only in-frame clones and misses some; the assay was immunoSEQ multiplex PCR. The table shows tens of thousands of clones, with about 77% occurring only once. The sequenced sample consisted of blood. The receptors originated from a middle-aged person with breast cancer. Each CDR3 is given with its conserved first and last residue. The D gene is left open where the match is weak. Some rows have no size entry. The others give once, few or many, or a class for an expanded clone.

TGCGCCAGCAGTTTCTCGGGAGTGCCAGATACGCAGTATTTT | CASSFSGVPDTQYF | TRBV5-1 | - | - | TRBJ2-3
TGCGCCAGCAGCCAAGATCAAGACAGATTCACCGGGGAGCTGTTTTTT | CASSQDQDRFTGELFF | TRBV4-1 | - | - | TRBJ2-2
TGTGCCAGCAGCTCGACGACAAACTTAGCCGGGGAGCTGTTTTTT | CASSSTTNLAGELFF | TRBV7-9 | - | - | TRBJ2-2
TGTGCCAGCAGCGTCTACTACGAGCAGTACTTC | CASSVYYEQYF | TRBV7-9 | - | - | TRBJ2-7
TGTGCCAGCAGCAAAGCGGGGGAGGTGGCCGGGGAGCTGTTTTTT | CASSKAGEVAGELFF | TRBV21-1 | - | once | TRBJ2-2
TGTGCCACCAGCCCCAGGGGTACCTATAATTCACCCCTCCACTTT | CATSPRGTYNSPLHF | TRBV15 | - | - | TRBJ1-6
TGCGCCAGCAGCTTTTCCGCGGGAGGGACCTACGAGCAGTACTTC | CASSFSAGGTYEQYF | TRBV5-1 | TRBD2 | - | TRBJ2-7
TGTGCCAGCGGGGACAGACCGGGTGAGCAGTACTTC | CASGDRPGEQYF | TRBV28 | TRBD1 | - | TRBJ2-7
TGTGCTAGCAGCTCCGGTACCGGGGACAGAGAAGAGACCCAGTACTTC | CASSSGTGDREETQYF | TRBV7-7 | TRBD1 | once | TRBJ2-5
TGTGCCATCAGTGTCTCTAGAAGCATTCAAGATACGCAGTATTTT | CAISVSRSIQDTQYF | TRBV10-3 | - | - | TRBJ2-3
TGTGCCAGCAGGACCCGGGACTACCTAAACTCCTACAATGAGCAGTTCTTC | CASRTRDYLNSYNEQFF | TRBV6-4 | TRBD2 | - | TRBJ2-1
TGTGCCAGCAGTCTCGAAGAAGCTTTCTTT | CASSLEEAFF | TRBV6-6 | - | few | TRBJ1-1
TGTGCCAGCAGTCGGACTAGCGGCTCCTACGAGCAGTACTTC | CASSRTSGSYEQYF | TRBV7-6 | TRBD2 | - | TRBJ2-7
TGTGCCAGCAGTGCAACGACAGCAGTCTCTGGGGCCAACGTCCTGACTTTC | CASSATTAVSGANVLTF | TRBV6-1 | - | once | TRBJ2-6
TGCGCCAGCAGCTTGACAGGGGGCGACCCTGAAGCTTTCTTT | CASSLTGGDPEAFF | TRBV5-1 | TRBD1 | - | TRBJ1-1
TGTGCCAGTAGAAACTTCGGGGAGCTGTTTTTT | CASRNFGELFF | TRBV19 | - | few | TRBJ2-2
TGTGCCATCAGTGAGTCAAGCGAAAAACTGTTTTTT | CAISESSEKLFF | TRBV10-3 | - | - | TRBJ1-4
TGCAGCGTCATCAAGGGTGGCAGCCAGAACACTGAAGCTTTCTTT | CSVIKGGSQNTEAFF | TRBV29-1 | - | few | TRBJ1-1
TGTGCCAGCAGCAAGGGGGCTCTGGTGGGTACTTCCTACGAGCAGTACTTC | CASSKGALVGTSYEQYF | TRBV7-8 | TRBD1 | - | TRBJ2-7
TGTGCCAGCGCGAATAGCAATCAGCCCCAGCATTTT | CASANSNQPQHF | TRBV6-6 | - | - | TRBJ1-5
TGTGCCAGCAGCTTACAGGGGGCAGGTGGCTACACCTTC | CASSLQGAGGYTF | TRBV7-2 | TRBD1 | - | TRBJ1-2
TGTGCCAGCAGCCTGAGGCAGGGGAGGACCGGGGAGCTGTTTTTT | CASSLRQGRTGELFF | TRBV9 | - | - | TRBJ2-2
TGTGCCAGCAACCAGGGCCCCTACGAGCAGTACTTC | CASNQGPYEQYF | TRBV28 | - | few | TRBJ2-7
TGTGCCAGCAGCGCCCGGCGTCTCGAGCAGTACTTC | CASSARRLEQYF | TRBV11-2 | - | - | TRBJ2-7
TGTGCCAGCAGCCACGGACACTTCGATACGCAGTATTTT | CASSHGHFDTQYF | TRBV2 | - | - | TRBJ2-3
TGTGCCAGCAGTGTGGCAGGGGGCATTCAGCCCCAGCATTTT | CASSVAGGIQPQHF | TRBV6-1 | TRBD1 | - | TRBJ1-5
TGTGCCTGTTACCCTCGTTGGGGAACCCAAGCTAACTATGGCTACACCTTC | CACYPRWGTQANYGYTF | TRBV30 | - | - | TRBJ1-2
TGCGCCAGCAGCCCACTAGCGGTATACTCCTACGAGCAGTACTTC | CASSPLAVYSYEQYF | TRBV5-1 | TRBD2 | - | TRBJ2-7
TGTGCCAGCAGCCTCTTAGTCCCCTCCGAGCAGTACTTC | CASSLLVPSEQYF | TRBV14 | - | - | TRBJ2-7
TGCGCCAGCAGCTTCATGGGTACTGAAGCTTTCTTT | CASSFMGTEAFF | TRBV5-1 | - | - | TRBJ1-1
TGTGCCACCAGCAGGGCTTGGACAGGGCTCATGAACACTGAAGCTTTCTTT | CATSRAWTGLMNTEAFF | TRBV15 | TRBD1 | - | TRBJ1-1
TGTGCCAGCAGTGAAGGGACAGGTCCAGATCAGCCCCAGCATTTT | CASSEGTGPDQPQHF | TRBV2 | TRBD1 | - | TRBJ1-5
TGTGCCAGCAGCCCGAAGACAGGGTTCTGGGGCTACGAGCAGTACTTC | CASSPKTGFWGYEQYF | TRBV7-9 | TRBD1 | - | TRBJ2-7
TGTGCCAGCAGTGATTTTCGGCGGGTAGTCTACGAGCAGTACTTC | CASSDFRRVVYEQYF | TRBV6-1 | - | - | TRBJ2-7
TGTGCCAGCAGCCCCTTAGGCCCAGGGAACTATGGCTACACCTTC | CASSPLGPGNYGYTF | TRBV4-2 | - | - | TRBJ1-2
TGTGCCACAACAAGGGGCTCTGGAAACACCATATATTTT | CATTRGSGNTIYF | TRBV10-3 | - | - | TRBJ1-3
TGTGCCAGCAGCAAGTCTAGCGCTGAGCAGTTCTTC | CASSKSSAEQFF | TRBV21-1 | - | - | TRBJ2-1
TGTGCCTGGAGTGAACTTCTTACGGATACGCAGTATTTT | CAWSELLTDTQYF | TRBV30 | - | once | TRBJ2-3
TGTGCCAGCAGCTACCAGGGACTAGCGGTAACAGATACGCAGTATTTT | CASSYQGLAVTDTQYF | TRBV7-2 | TRBD2 | - | TRBJ2-3
TGTGCCAGCAGCCCCTTATCGCAGGGGAGCCTTAACTATGGCTACACCTTC | CASSPLSQGSLNYGYTF | TRBV11-2 | - | - | TRBJ1-2
TGCGCCAGCAGCCAAGAACAACGGAGACAAGAGACCCAGTACTTC | CASSQEQRRQETQYF | TRBV4-1 | - | - | TRBJ2-5
TGTGCCAGCACCGAACGGGACGGTGCCTACGAGCAGTACTTC | CASTERDGAYEQYF | TRBV6-1 | - | - | TRBJ2-7
TGTGCCAGCAGACTCAGGGACAGGGGGTTTGTATGGACTGAAGCTTTCTTT | CASRLRDRGFVWTEAFF | TRBV2 | TRBD1 | - | TRBJ1-1
TGTGCCAGCAGCAAAGCTAGCGGGAGCTCCTACGAGCAGTACTTC | CASSKASGSSYEQYF | TRBV21-1 | - | - | TRBJ2-7
TGTGCCAGCAGTGAAGACACGAAAGAGACCCAGTACTTC | CASSEDTKETQYF | TRBV2 | - | - | TRBJ2-5
TGTGCCAGCTCGCTAGGGACCTATGGCTACACCTTC | CASSLGTYGYTF | TRBV18 | - | - | TRBJ1-2